These T cell receptor beta chains were read from a single sample in a study of T cell repertoires in cytomegalovirus infection. TCRdb re-called the reads with MiXCR, one entry per CDR3 protein. Of tens of thousands of distinct CDR3 sequences listed, about 18% are singletons. Antigens for these TCRs are unknown. Sequenced material: CD8+ T cells from cultured PBMCs, taken from culture after CMV antigen stimulation. The receptors here all came from a human donor in good health (CMV status not recorded). Some clones in this sample may be carry-over from other donors' samples. CDR3s include the opening cysteine and the closing phenylalanine or tryptophan. A D gene is named only where the DNA matches it firmly. Only part of the rows carry a size: once, few, many, or a class if the clone is expanded.

12	NA	TRBV29-1	TRBJ1-1	TRBD1	TGCAGCGCCGGGACAGGGGAGTATGAAGCTTTCTTT	CSAGTGEYEAFF
15	NA	TRBV11-2	TRBJ2-5	NA	TGTGCCAGCAGCTTAACCAGGGGCCATTATGAAACCCAGTACTTC	CASSLTRGHYETQYF
13	few	TRBV11-3	TRBJ2-7	NA	TGTGCCAGCAGCCCGCGGTCGAACCACGAGCAGTACTTC	CASSPRSNHEQYF
16	few	TRBV27	TRBJ1-6	NA	TGTGCCAGCAGTTTTTTTATTCCGGGTTATAATTCACCCCTCCACTTT	CASSFFIPGYNSPLHF
13	NA	TRBV2	TRBJ1-1	NA	TGTGCCAGCAGTGATGGGATGATGACTGAAGCTTTCTTT	CASSDGMMTEAFF
16	few	TRBV18	TRBJ2-3	TRBD2	TGTGCCAGCTCACCAAGGACTAGCGGGAGTTTAGATACGCAGTATTTT	CASSPRTSGSLDTQYF
13	NA	TRBV7-9	TRBJ2-7	NA	TGTGCCAGCAGCTTTAGGGGTACGGCCGAGCAGTACTTC	CASSFRGTAEQYF
18	few	TRBV6-2/TRBV6-3	TRBJ1-1	NA	TGTGCCACCTTTCCTTTACTTGGGACCCAAAGGACGGCCACTGAAGCTTTCTTT	CATFPLLGTQRTATEAFF
15	NA	TRBV11-3	TRBJ2-1	NA	TGTGCCAGCAGCGCAACAGGGAACGGCTACAATGAGCAGTTCTTC	CASSATGNGYNEQFF
14	NA	TRBV3-1	TRBJ2-5	NA	TGTGCCAGCAGCCAAACGGGGCAGCAAGAGACCCAGTACTTC	CASSQTGQQETQYF
14	once	TRBV6-2/TRBV6-3	TRBJ2-7	TRBD1	TGTGCCAGCAGTTACCAGACAGGGATCCACGAGCAGTACTTC	CASSYQTGIHEQYF
15	few	TRBV6-2/TRBV6-3	TRBJ2-6	TRBD1	TGTGCCAGCAGTTACGGGACAGGGAGAACCAACGTCCTGACTTTC	CASSYGTGRTNVLTF
12	few	TRBV7-6	TRBJ1-1	NA	TGTGCCAGCTGTTCAGGGAACACTGAAGCTTTCTTT	CASCSGNTEAFF
14	few	TRBV7-2	TRBJ1-2	NA	TGTGCCAGCAGCTCTGAAGGGGCCGACTATGGCTACACCTTC	CASSSEGADYGYTF
15	few	TRBV29-1	TRBJ2-1	NA	TGCAGCGTTGAATATAGGAGCGGCCCCCTCAATGAGCAGTTCTTC	CSVEYRSGPLNEQFF
14	many	TRBV7-3	TRBJ1-1	NA	TGTGCCAGCAGCTTACGTGGGCAGAACACTGAAGCTTTCTTT	CASSLRGQNTEAFF
13	few	TRBV29-1	TRBJ2-7	NA	TGCAGCGTTGTAACGATGGTACAATACGAGCAGTACTTC	CSVVTMVQYEQYF
14	NA	TRBV19	TRBJ1-5	NA	TGTGCCAGCCGGACAATGGATGGCAATCAGCCCCAGCATTTT	CASRTMDGNQPQHF
15	NA	TRBV7-6	TRBJ2-7	TRBD2	TGTGCCAGCAGCTTACTCTTTGCGGGAGCCTCCGAGCAGTACTTC	CASSLLFAGASEQYF
16	NA	TRBV7-6	TRBJ2-1	TRBD2	TGTGCCAGCAGCTCCCCGCCTAGCGGGAGGTACAATGAGCAGTTCTTC	CASSSPPSGRYNEQFF
13	once	TRBV3-1	TRBJ2-3	NA	TGTGCCAGCAGCCAAGCCTTGCGCGATACGCAGTATTTT	CASSQALRDTQYF
13	few	TRBV5-1	TRBJ2-5	NA	TGCGCCAGCAGCGGCTCGGGTGCGGAGACCCAGTACTTC	CASSGSGAETQYF
13	NA	TRBV12-3/TRBV12-4	TRBJ2-7	NA	TGTGCCAGCCGTAGGGCAGGGGTATACGAGCAGTACTTC	CASRRAGVYEQYF
17	NA	TRBV7-9	TRBJ2-1	TRBD1	TGTGCCAGCAGGTGGGGGACAGCGTACAACCGGTACAATGAGCAGTTCTTC	CASRWGTAYNRYNEQFF
14	few	TRBV2	TRBJ2-4	NA	TGTGCCAGCACTGCTGAGGGGGGCAAAAACATTCAGTACTTC	CASTAEGGKNIQYF
12	NA	TRBV12-3/TRBV12-4	TRBJ2-1	NA	TGTGCCAGCAGTTTCCCTGGTAATGAGCAGTTCTTC	CASSFPGNEQFF
15	few	TRBV15	TRBJ2-1	NA	TGTGCCACCAGCACCCCCCGGGTCTCCTACAATGAGCAGTTCTTC	CATSTPRVSYNEQFF
17	NA	TRBV20-1	TRBJ1-5	NA	TGCAGTGCTAGAGATTCCTGGAGACAGAATAGCAATCAGCCCCAGCATTTT	CSARDSWRQNSNQPQHF
16	few	TRBV4-1	TRBJ1-1	NA	TGCGCCAGCAGCCATGAACCGAGGGACGTCCTCACTGAAGCTTTCTTT	CASSHEPRDVLTEAFF
18	many	TRBV7-9	TRBJ1-2	NA	TGTGCCAGCACCCACCAAGGAGGGGGGATGTGGAAGAACTATGGCTACACCTTC	CASTHQGGGMWKNYGYTF
18	few	TRBV12-5	TRBJ1-1	TRBD1	TGTGCTAGTGGTTTGGTTGGGACAGGGGGCGCGGAATGGACTGAAGCTTTCTTT	CASGLVGTGGAEWTEAFF
13	few	TRBV6-4	TRBJ2-1	TRBD2	TGTGCCAGCAGTGACTCGACTAGCGGGGGGCAGTTCTTC	CASSDSTSGGQFF
17	NA	TRBV14	TRBJ2-3	TRBD2	TGTGCCAGCAGCCAAGAGGGAAGCGGGAGCCTTCGGGATACGCAGTATTTT	CASSQEGSGSLRDTQYF
12	few	TRBV6-6	TRBJ2-7	NA	TGTGCCAGCAGTCCCCAGGGCTACGAGCAGTACTTC	CASSPQGYEQYF
19	few	TRBV10-3	TRBJ2-7	TRBD2	TGTGCCATCAGTGACCACAGGACTAGCGGGAGCCGAGTAGGCTACGAGCAGTACTTC	CAISDHRTSGSRVGYEQYF
17	many	TRBV6-2/TRBV6-3	TRBJ2-1	TRBD2	TGTGCCAGCAGTTACCGTAAACCGCTAGCGGATTACAATGAGCAGTTCTTC	CASSYRKPLADYNEQFF